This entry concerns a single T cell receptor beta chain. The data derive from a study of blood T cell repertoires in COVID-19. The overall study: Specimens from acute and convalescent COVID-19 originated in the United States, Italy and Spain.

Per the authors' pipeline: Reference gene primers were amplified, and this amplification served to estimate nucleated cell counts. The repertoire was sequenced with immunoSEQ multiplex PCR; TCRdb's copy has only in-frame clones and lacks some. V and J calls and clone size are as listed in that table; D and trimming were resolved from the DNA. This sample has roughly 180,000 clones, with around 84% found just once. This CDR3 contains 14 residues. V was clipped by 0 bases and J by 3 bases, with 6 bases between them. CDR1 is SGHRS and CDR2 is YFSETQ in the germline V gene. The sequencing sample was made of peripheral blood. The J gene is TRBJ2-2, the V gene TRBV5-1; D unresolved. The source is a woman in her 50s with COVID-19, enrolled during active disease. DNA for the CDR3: TGCGCCAGCAGCTTGGGTGAGCACACCGGGGAGCTGTTTTTT. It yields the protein CASSLGEHTGELFF.